What follows are 24 T cell receptor beta chains derived from one specimen sequenced in a study of beta chain features in type 1 diabetes. Since all of the isolated RNA was reverse transcribed, expressed TCRB transcripts were what got sequenced. TCRdb's copy holds only in-frame clones and misses some; the assay was immunoSEQ multiplex PCR. The top ten clones hold 0.45% to 0.55% of a sample with about 16,000 clones, 45% to 55% of them seen once. Specimen: stem cell memory CD4+ T cells from blood. The receptors originated from a woman aged 18-29 years in good health.

This clone was counted a few times. V and J are TRBV18 and TRBJ2-3, with TRBD1 matching 8 bases. The germline V gene encodes CDR1 KGHSH and CDR2 LQKENI. V lost 3 bases, J lost 4 bases, and 12 bases stayed unmatched. The CDR3 has 17 amino acids. CDR3 nucleotide sequence: TGTGCCAGCTCACCCCGCAGGGGGCAGGAAGCCCCAGATACGCAGTATTTT. Its translation is CASSPRRGQEAPDTQYF.

The gene calls are TRBV5-4 and TRBJ1-2; D unclear. The CDR3 has 12 amino acids. Per the germline V gene, CDR1 is SGHNT and CDR2 is YYREEE (reference sequence). Between the trimmed V and J ends, which lost 5 bases and 5 bases, there was a span of 10 bases. CDR3 amino acids: CASRADLYGYTF. As DNA, the CDR3 is TGTGCCAGCAGAGCAGACTTGTATGGCTACACCTTC.

The chain recombines TRBV19 with TRBJ1-5; tentative D call: TRBD1 (6 bases). Between the trimmed V and J ends, which lost 5 bases and 3 bases, there was a span of 23 bases. Germline CDR1 LNHDA, CDR2 SQIVND (reference sequence). CDR3 length: 18 residues. The CDR3 region is CASSARTLTGFNNQPQHF. CDR3 sequence (DNA): TGTGCCAGTAGTGCCCGCACTCTTACAGGGTTCAACAATCAGCCCCAGCATTTT.

This clone showed up just a few times. The chain combines TRBV6-1 with TRBJ2-1; 8 bases map to TRBD1. Germline lookup yields CDR1 MNHNS and CDR2 SASEGT. Trimming cost V 5 bases and J 9 bases; bases outside gene matches: 3. This CDR3 is built from 12 residues. The CDR3 protein is CASSRQGTEQFF. DNA of the CDR3: TGTGCCAGCAGTAGACAGGGGACTGAGCAGTTCTTC.

The chain recombines TRBV2 with TRBJ2-1; 11 nucleotides align to TRBD2. The germline gives CDR1 SNHLY, CDR2 FYNNEI. The V and J ends lost 6 bases and 4 bases, in that order; junction bases with no gene match: 5. CDR3 size: 15 residues. The CDR3 region is CASRPGLAVYNEQFF. DNA for the CDR3: TGTGCCAGCAGGCCGGGACTAGCGGTTTACAATGAGCAGTTCTTC.

In this sample, this clone turned up a few times. The chain carries TRBV5-6 and TRBJ2-5; TRBD2 aligns across 15 bases. The CDR3 runs 16 residues. The V gene end was trimmed by 3 bases and the J gene end by 5 bases; junction bases not matched to a gene: 5. Germline CDR1 is SGHDT and CDR2 is YYEEEE. DNA of the CDR3: TGTGCCAGCAGCTCCGGACTAGCGGGAGGGCAGGAGACCCAGTACTTC. This sequence encodes CASSSGLAGGQETQYF.

In its sample, this clone was seen a few times. This rearrangement joins TRBV4-1 to TRBJ2-1, with a tentative D call TRBD1 (5 bases). CDR3 size: 19 residues. Trimming shortened V by 3 bases and J by 0 bases, and 21 bases separated the two germline ends. Germline V CDR1 and CDR2: MGHRA, YSYEKL. The CDR3 DNA reads TGCGCCAGCAGCCAGGGGCTGGCGTCGAGACCACGCTCCTACAATGAGCAGTTCTTC. Its translation: CASSQGLASRPRSYNEQFF.

The rearrangement joins TRBV10-3 to TRBJ1-6; D remains unclear. V shed 7 bases and J shed 9 bases, with 16 bases lying between them. This CDR3 spans 14 amino acids. Germline assignment: CDR1 ENHRY and CDR2 SYGVKD. CDR3 in DNA: TGTGCCATCATGTCCGGGGAGCTCTTTTCACCCCTCCACTTT. Its translation: CAIMSGELFSPLHF.

This clone turned up a few times. V usage is TRBV5-1 and J usage is TRBJ2-2; D perhaps matches TRBD1 (6 bases). This CDR3 is built from 15 residues. Between the trimmed V and J ends, which lost 1 base and 6 bases, there was a span of 13 bases. Germline CDR1 and CDR2: SGHRS and YFSETQ. CDR3 coding DNA: TGCGCCAGCAGCTTGAACGACAGGTGGGCCGGGGAGCTGTTTTTT. It specifies CASSLNDRWAGELFF.

V is TRBV5-1 and J is TRBJ2-5; D might be TRBD1 (5 bases). V was shortened by 1 base and J by 5 bases, with 18 bases between the two germline ends. CDR1 is SGHRS and CDR2 is YFSETQ in the germline V gene. This CDR3 spans 16 amino acids. CDR3 in DNA: TGCGCCAGCAGCTTGTCTTTTTTCCGCAGGGCGGAGACCCAGTACTTC. Encoded protein: CASSLSFFRRAETQYF.

The V gene is TRBV6-5, the J gene TRBJ1-2, with 10 nucleotides matching TRBD1. Trimming cost V 8 bases and J 7 bases; bases outside gene matches: 10. Germline-derived CDR1 and CDR2 are MNHEY and SVGAGI. The length of the CDR3 is 14 residues. The CDR3 is CASVGRGQGSGYTF. In DNA, the CDR3 is TGTGCCAGCGTCGGGCGGGGACAGGGGTCTGGCTACACCTTC.

The chain recombines TRBV6-5 with TRBJ1-3; 7 bases align to TRBD1. This CDR3 spans 14 amino acids. Looked up from germline, CDR1 is MNHEY and CDR2 is SVGAGI. J was trimmed by 5 bases and V by 5 bases; bases with no gene match: 6. CDR3 region: CASSPYRGRNTIYF. CDR3 nucleotide sequence: TGTGCCAGCAGTCCATACAGGGGACGAAACACCATATATTTT.

In its sample, this clone was seen a few times. The rearrangement joins TRBV29-1 to TRBJ2-5, with D possibly matching TRBD1 (5 bases). Trimming removed 3 bases at V and 4 bases at J, with 12 bases between. CDR1 and CDR2 (germline): SQVTM, ANQGSEA. The CDR3 consists of 13 residues. DNA of the CDR3: TGCAGCGTTGAGAAGGGGAAGCGAGAGACCCAGTACTTC. It encodes CSVEKGKRETQYF.

The chain links TRBV18 to TRBJ2-2, with unresolved D. The CDR3 loop spans 14 amino acids. Trimming pared 4 bases from V and 1 base from J, leaving 7 bases between. The germline gives CDR1 KGHSH, CDR2 LQKENI. The CDR3 DNA is TGTGCCAGCTCACGTGTTCGGAACACCGGGGAGCTGTTTTTT. This translates into CASSRVRNTGELFF.

The chain carries TRBV11-3 and TRBJ2-1, with 7 bases matching TRBD1. CDR1 is SGHNT and CDR2 is YENEEA in the germline V gene. Losses at the gene ends were 3 bases for V and 4 bases for J; bases not matched to a gene: 12. This CDR3 is built from 17 residues. The CDR3 DNA reads as TGTGCCAGCAGCTTGTTCGATGGGACAGAGTATTACAATGAGCAGTTCTTC. This gives the protein CASSLFDGTEYYNEQFF.

The chain links TRBV5-1 to TRBJ2-5; D might be TRBD2 (6 bases). The CDR3 spans 15 residues. V lost 0 bases and J lost 3, with 12 bases in between. Germline-derived CDR1 and CDR2 are SGHRS and YFSETQ. The CDR3 DNA follows: TGCGCCAGCAGCTTGGAAGTTCGGGGGAAAGAGACCCAGTACTTC. It yields the protein CASSLEVRGKETQYF. The full variable domain, completed using reference TRBV5-1 and TRBJ2-5, is KAGVTQTPRYLIKTRGQQVTLSCSPISGHRSVSWYQQTPGQGLQFLFEYFSETQRNKGNFPGRFSGRQFSNSRSEMNVSTLELGDSALYLCASSLEVRGKETQYFGPGTRLLVL.

CDR3 protein: CASSRDRGDEKLFF. CDR3 DNA sequence: TGTGCCAGCAGTCGGGACAGGGGAGATGAAAAACTGTTTTTT. The chain combines TRBV2 with TRBJ1-4; TRBD1 aligns across 10 bases. Germline CDR1 reads SNHLY; CDR2 reads FYNNEI. The CDR3 length is 14 residues. Trimming took 5 bases from V and 6 from J; bases not matched to a gene: 3.

The rearrangement uses TRBV10-1 and TRBJ2-7, with 7 positions matching TRBD2. Per the germline V gene, CDR1 is WNHNN and CDR2 is SYGVQD (reference sequence). This CDR3 region has 14 residues. V trimming: 0 bases; J trimming: 5 bases; junction bases outside the gene matches: 4. CDR3 nucleotide sequence: TGCGCCAGCAGTGAGTCGGCGGGAGTCGACGAGCAGTACTTC. Protein sequence: CASSESAGVDEQYF.

This chain uses TRBV19 with TRBJ2-7; D possibly corresponds to TRBD2 (6 bases). The CDR3 totals 16 residues. Trimming took 4 bases from V and 0 from J, leaving 16 bases between them. Germline CDR1 is LNHDA and CDR2 is SQIVND (reference sequence). CDR3 nucleotide sequence: TGTGCCAGTAGTACCGAAAGCCTGGACTACTCCTACGAGCAGTACTTC. This gives the protein CASSTESLDYSYEQYF.

The chain is built from TRBV7-8 and TRBJ1-5; TRBD1 matches 9 bases. Trimming at V came to 3 bases and at J to 2 bases, leaving 8 bases not matched to a gene. The CDR3 has 17 residues. Germline CDR1 reads SGHVS; CDR2 reads FQNEAQ. CDR3 coding DNA: TGTGCCAGCAGCTTGGGACAGGGTGGGTTTGGCAATCAGCCCCAGCATTTT. It is translated as CASSLGQGGFGNQPQHF. The whole variable domain, filled in from reference TRBV7-8 and TRBJ1-5, reads GAGVSQSPRYKVAKRGQDVALRCDPISGHVSLFWYQQALGQGPEFLTYFQNEAQLDKSGLPSDRFFAERPEGSVSTLKIQRTQQEDSAVYLCASSLGQGGFGNQPQHFGDGTRLSIL.

The J gene is TRBJ2-7, the V gene TRBV6-5, with D possibly matching TRBD1 (6 bases). The CDR3 runs 14 residues. Trimming removed 5 bases at V and 2 bases at J, with 13 bases between. CDR1 and CDR2 from the germline V gene are MNHEY and SVGAGI. The CDR3 sequence: CASSPNSGAYEQYF. DNA for the CDR3: TGTGCCAGCAGTCCCAACTCAGGGGCCTACGAGCAGTACTTC.

The chain employs TRBV18 and TRBJ1-2; D might be TRBD1 (6 bases). The CDR3 has 16 residues. Germline CDR1 and CDR2: KGHSH and LQKENI. The V end was cut by 6 bases, the J end by 3 bases, with 20 bases between. CDR3 sequence reads: CASSPSGQPGDYGYTF. The CDR3 DNA is TGTGCCAGCTCTCCGTCGGGACAACCAGGGGACTATGGCTACACCTTC.

This sequence joins TRBV5-6 and TRBJ1-2; 8 bases are shared with TRBD1. CDR1 SGHDT and CDR2 YYEEEE come from the germline V gene. The CDR3 is 17 amino acids. J was trimmed by 6 bases and V by 3 bases; bases with no gene match: 16. The DNA for the CDR3 is TGTGCCAGCAGCTACCCCGGGACAGGACACTCACTCGATGGCTACACCTTC. Translation gives CASSYPGTGHSLDGYTF.

The CDR3 spells CASSLALPTLNEQFF. The CDR3 DNA sequence: TGCGCCAGCAGCTTGGCCTTACCGACTCTCAATGAGCAGTTCTTC. The chain combines TRBV5-1 with TRBJ2-1; no firm D call. The ends were cut back, 0 bases at V and 6 bases at J, with 13 bases in the middle. This CDR3 contains 15 residues. Germline V gives CDR1 SGHRS, CDR2 YFSETQ.